This TCR beta chain came from a study of blood T cells in healthy people across ages. General study points: Using unsorted PBMCs precluded a conclusive naive versus antigen-experienced comparison.

The CDR3 runs 13 residues. The ends were cut back, 1 base at V and 8 bases at J, with 11 bases in the middle. Germline CDR1 and CDR2: SNHLY and FYNNEI. At least 6 million PBMCs were isolated per sample. Notes on this clonotype: Its antigen is unidentified.

For the second PCR, which ran for about 7 to 12 cycles, a sample-barcoded 5' primer and a J-beta primer mix were used. Every molecule of cDNA carried a tag from a template-switch adaptor with 12 random nucleotides. TCRdb itself ran the 5' RACE reads through MiXCR, one entry per CDR3 protein. The sample holds about 930,000 distinct CDR3 sequences, around 29% seen once. This sample also appeared in a second study, on T cells of mothers and their children. From that second work: Maternal samples each gave over 8.5 million TCR beta CDR3 reads, and child samples roughly 3 million each.

The V gene is TRBV2, the J gene TRBJ1-2, with D unresolved. The sequenced material came from blood. The clonotype originates from a middle-aged woman in good health. The CDR3 is CASSEGQNRGYTF. The CDR3 bases are TGTGCCAGCAGTGAAGGGCAGAACCGGGGCTACACCTTC.